Presented here are 25 T cell receptor beta chains from one specimen sequenced in a study of control samples from healthy donors and cancer patients. Data came from immunoSEQ multiplex PCR; TCRdb stores just in-frame clones and leaves some out. The sample includes around 64,000 clones, about nine tenths of them seen just once. The sequenced sample was PBMCs. The receptors shown here come from a man in his sixties with colorectal cancer.

V usage is TRBV11-2 and J usage is TRBJ1-3; D gene ambiguous. The germline V gene encodes CDR1 SGHAT and CDR2 FQNNGV. The length of the CDR3 is 13 residues. The V end lost 1 base, the J end lost 4 bases, and 5 bases lay between the germline ends. The CDR3 nucleotides are TGTGCCAGCAGCTTAGTCCGGGGAAACACCATATATTTT. Protein sequence: CASSLVRGNTIYF.

The V and J genes are TRBV28 and TRBJ2-2; D is ambiguous. Germline V gene lookup returns CDR1 MDHEN and CDR2 SYDVKM. The V end was cut by 8 bases, the J end by 0 bases, with 4 bases between. The CDR3 extends over 12 amino acids. The CDR3 loop is CASAANTGELFF. In DNA form, the CDR3 reads TGTGCCAGCGCAGCGAACACCGGGGAGCTGTTTTTT.

This clone has just one count. The rearrangement uses TRBV21-1 and TRBJ1-5; TRBD1, the D gene given by the table, was not confirmed from the DNA. TRBV21-1 represents a pseudogene. This CDR3 comprises 22 residues. The CDR3 DNA reads as TGTGCCAGCAGCAAAGCCGGCAGGGGTGCCGATCCGCTATGGATTAGCAATCAGCCCCAGCATTTT. Encoded protein: CASSKAGRGADPLWISNQPQHF.

J is TRBJ2-4 and V is TRBV2, with D perhaps matching TRBD2 (5 bases). Germline assignment: CDR1 SNHLY and CDR2 FYNNEI. This CDR3 has 12 amino acids. V shed 0 bases and J shed 13 bases, with 10 bases lying between them. CDR3 loop: CASSEARTVQYF. In DNA form, the CDR3 reads TGTGCCAGCAGTGAAGCGCGGACTGTACAGTACTTC. Looking up the rest from reference TRBV2 and TRBJ2-4 gives the full variable domain: EPEVTQTPSHQVTQMGQEVILRCVPISNHLYFYWYRQILGQKVEFLVSFYNNEISEKSEIFDDQFSVERPDGSNFTLKIRSTKLEDSAMYFCASSEARTVQYFGAGTRLSVL.

The chain couples TRBV11-2 to TRBJ1-4; no definite D call. Germline V gene data show CDR1 as SGHAT and CDR2 as FQNNGV. Deletions cut 6 bases from V and 8 bases from J, with 10 bases between. This CDR3 is built from 12 residues. CDR3 in amino acids: CASSFGGEKLFF. In DNA form, the CDR3 reads TGTGCCAGCAGTTTCGGTGGGGAAAAACTGTTTTTT. Filled out from reference TRBV11-2 and TRBJ1-4, the complete variable domain reads EAGVAQSPRYKIIEKRQSVAFWCNPISGHATLYWYQQILGQGPKLLIQFQNNGVVDDSQLPKDRFSAERLKGVDSTLKIQPAKLEDSAVYLCASSFGGEKLFFGSGTQLSVL.

This sequence joins TRBV7-9 and TRBJ2-3; the match to TRBD1 covers 7 bases. Germline CDR1 reads SEHNR; CDR2 reads FQNEAQ (reference sequence). The CDR3 has 14 residues. The ends lost 6 bases at V and 0 bases at J; junction bases unmatched: 3. The chain's CDR3 is CASRRQGSTDTQYF. The CDR3 DNA is TGTGCCAGCAGGCGACAGGGTAGCACAGATACGCAGTATTTT.

This clone was counted a few times. V and J are TRBV27 and TRBJ1-2; D is unresolved. The length of the CDR3 is 14 residues. The V and J ends lost 5 bases and 7 bases respectively, with 17 bases between them. CDR1 is MNHEY and CDR2 is SMNVEV in the germline V gene (reference sequence). The DNA for the CDR3 is TGTGCCAGCAGTCTAGGACCACAGCGGGGTGGCTACACCTTC. Its translation: CASSLGPQRGGYTF.

The rearrangement uses TRBV6-5 and TRBJ2-5; D is perhaps TRBD1 (5 bases). Trimming took 6 bases from V and 5 from J, leaving 16 bases between them. The length of the CDR3 is 14 residues. CDR1 and CDR2 from the germline V gene are MNHEY and SVGAGI. The CDR3, as DNA: TGTGCCAGCAGCCCGAGGACAATGTGGGAGACCCAGTACTTC. Protein sequence: CASSPRTMWETQYF.

The DNA for the CDR3 is TGTGCCAGCACATCGACAGGGACCTATAATTCACCCCTCCACTTT. Translating gives CASTSTGTYNSPLHF. The chain couples TRBV6-5 to TRBJ1-6; TRBD1 matches 7 bases. Germline CDR1 is MNHEY and CDR2 is SVGAGI. The CDR3 length is 15 residues. V shed 7 bases, J shed 2 bases, and the junction held 5 bases outside the gene matches.

The rearrangement joins TRBV11-3 to TRBJ1-1; D is uncertain. Germline V gene data show CDR1 as SGHNT and CDR2 as YENEEA. The CDR3 spans 13 residues. The V and J ends lost 6 bases and 9 bases respectively, with 17 bases between them. CDR3 in amino acids: CASRRAAMGKAFF. As DNA, the CDR3 is TGTGCCAGCAGGAGGGCAGCTATGGGTAAAGCTTTCTTT.

The rearrangement links TRBV30 to TRBJ2-2; unclear D gene. The CDR3 loop spans 13 amino acids. Per the germline V gene, CDR1 is GTSNPN and CDR2 is SVGIG (reference sequence). V was trimmed by 0 bases and J by 4 bases, leaving 6 bases between them. The CDR3 region is CAWSVPLTGELFF. The CDR3 nucleotides are TGTGCCTGGAGTGTACCTCTCACCGGGGAGCTGTTTTTT.

This sequence joins TRBV7-9 and TRBJ2-3; 7 bases line up with TRBD2. The J segment lost 2 bases and the V segment lost 5 bases, leaving 10 bases of the junction unmatched. Germline CDR1 and CDR2: SEHNR and FQNEAQ (reference sequence). The CDR3 runs to 16 residues. This CDR3 is CASSASGGGPTDTQYF. DNA of the CDR3: TGTGCCAGCAGCGCTAGTGGCGGGGGACCCACAGATACGCAGTATTTT.

This chain joins TRBV7-6 and TRBJ2-5; D tentatively reads TRBD1 or TRBD2 (6 bases each). This CDR3 has 15 amino acids. Germline CDR1 and CDR2: SGHVS and FNYEAQ. The V end was cut by 2 bases, the J end by 2 bases, with 12 bases between. The DNA for the CDR3 is TGTGCCAGCAGCTTAATGGGGGCGGGGCAAGAGACCCAGTACTTC. Protein sequence: CASSLMGAGQETQYF.

The chain carries TRBV15 and TRBJ2-5; D remains unclear. Germline V CDR1 and CDR2: LNHNV, YYDKDF (reference sequence). This CDR3 spans 16 amino acids. The ends were cut back, 0 bases at V and 1 base at J, with 12 bases in the middle. The CDR3 DNA reads as TGTGCCACCAGCAGAGATGGTTGGGTGAGCCAAGAGACCCAGTACTTC. Amino acid sequence: CATSRDGWVSQETQYF.

The rearrangement uses TRBV5-4 and TRBJ1-1; TRBD1 matches at 7 bases. Germline trimming cut 3 bases from V and 6 bases from J; bases unmatched to any gene: 8. This CDR3 spans 14 amino acids. Germline lookup yields CDR1 SGHNT and CDR2 YYREEE (reference sequence). In nucleotides, the CDR3 is TGTGCCAGCAGCTGGCGGGCAGGGGGAGCTGAAGCTTTCTTT. As protein: CASSWRAGGAEAFF.

This sequence joins TRBV9 and TRBJ1-3; D perhaps matches TRBD1 (6 bases). This CDR3 has 15 residues. Trimming left V 2 bases short and J 0 bases short, with 9 bases between. Germline V CDR1 and CDR2: SGDLS, YYNGEE. The CDR3, as DNA: TGTGCCAGCAGCGTTCAGGACAGCTCTGGAAACACCATATATTTT. It yields the protein CASSVQDSSGNTIYF.

The chain joins TRBV2 to TRBJ2-4; the match to TRBD1 covers 7 bases. Losses at the gene ends were 7 bases for V and 0 bases for J; bases not matched to a gene: 6. The CDR3 runs to 15 residues. The germline V gene encodes CDR1 SNHLY and CDR2 FYNNEI. CDR3 nucleotides: TGTGCCAGCAAGGACAGGCTTTTAGCCAAAAACATTCAGTACTTC. Its translation is CASKDRLLAKNIQYF.

This sequence joins TRBV19 and TRBJ1-4; TRBD1 might be the D (6 bases). Trimming cost V 5 bases and J 8 bases, with 12 bases left between them. CDR3 length: 13 residues. Germline V gives CDR1 LNHDA, CDR2 SQIVND (reference sequence). CDR3 in DNA: TGTGCCAGTAGTGGGGGGACACCAGAAAAACTGTTTTTT. The encoded protein is CASSGGTPEKLFF.

The rearrangement uses TRBV19 and TRBJ1-2; possible D gene TRBD1, 6 bases. Germline lookup yields CDR1 LNHDA and CDR2 SQIVND (reference sequence). Trimming left V 5 bases short and J 8 bases short, with 21 bases between. This CDR3 comprises 15 residues. For the CDR3, the DNA is TGTGCCAGTAGTGGTTATGGCAGGGGTGGAGAAGGCTACACCTTC. Translating it yields CASSGYGRGGEGYTF.

There are a few counts of this clone. The chain is built from TRBV4-1 and TRBJ1-2; no clear D gene. The germline V and J ends were trimmed by 1 base and 4 bases, with 13 bases remaining between them. Germline V lookup: CDR1 MGHRA, CDR2 YSYEKL. The CDR3 spans 15 residues. The DNA of the CDR3 is TGCGCCAGCAGCCAAGTGGGCACCCCTGCCTATGGCTACACCTTC. Protein: CASSQVGTPAYGYTF.

This chain joins TRBV7-9 and TRBJ2-3, with D perhaps TRBD2 (5 bases). The V end lost 2 bases, the J end lost 5 bases, and 14 bases lay between the germline ends. Per germline, CDR1 SEHNR and CDR2 FQNEAQ (reference sequence). The CDR3 length is 15 residues. CDR3 nucleotides: TGTGCCAGCAGCTTAAGGAGAGGGATGCAAGATACGCAGTATTTT. Amino acids: CASSLRRGMQDTQYF. Using reference TRBV7-9 and TRBJ2-3 for the parts outside the CDR3, the full variable domain is DTGVSQNPRHKITKRGQNVTFRCDPISEHNRLYWYRQTLGQGPEFLTYFQNEAQLEKSRLLSDRFSAERPKGSFSTLEIQRTEQGDSAMYLCASSLRRGMQDTQYFGPGTRLTVL.

The chain uses TRBV11-2 and TRBJ2-1; 8 positions agree with TRBD2. With V trimmed by 0 bases and J by 3 bases, 13 bases remained unmatched. The CDR3 covers 19 residues. Germline-derived CDR1 and CDR2 are SGHAT and FQNNGV. As DNA, the CDR3 is TGTGCCAGCAGCTTAGATACCCGACGAGCGGGGGCTCTCTACAATGAGCAGTTCTTC. This translates into CASSLDTRRAGALYNEQFF.

Worth noting for this clone: One end of the junction does not line up with germline, which may come from a read error. Other nucleotide sequences from this sample produce the same CDR3. The J gene is TRBJ2-5, the V gene TRBV9, with 13 bases aligning to TRBD2. The length of the CDR3 is 17 residues. Germline loops: CDR1 SGDLS, CDR2 YYNGEE. CDR3: CASSVETSGGAGETQYF. The CDR3 region has the DNA TGTGCCAGTAGCGTAGAAACTAGCGGGGGGGCCGGTGAGACCCAGTACTTC.

The chain carries TRBV9 and TRBJ2-7; D may be TRBD2 (6 bases). The CDR3 has 13 residues. Looked up from germline, CDR1 is SGDLS and CDR2 is YYNGEE. V was clipped by 4 bases and J by 7 bases, with 15 bases between them. This CDR3 reads CASSPKEGAEQYF. CDR3 bases: TGTGCCAGCAGCCCGAAGGAGGGTGCTGAGCAGTACTTC.

There are a few counts of this clone. The chain employs TRBV15 and TRBJ1-1; D is undetermined. The CDR3 loop spans 13 amino acids. Germline values: CDR1 LNHNV, CDR2 YYDKDF (reference sequence). V was cut by 1 base and J by 3 bases, with 6 bases left in between. CDR3 nucleotides: TGTGCCACCAGCAGAGTTCGGTACACTGAAGCTTTCTTT. Protein: CATSRVRYTEAFF.